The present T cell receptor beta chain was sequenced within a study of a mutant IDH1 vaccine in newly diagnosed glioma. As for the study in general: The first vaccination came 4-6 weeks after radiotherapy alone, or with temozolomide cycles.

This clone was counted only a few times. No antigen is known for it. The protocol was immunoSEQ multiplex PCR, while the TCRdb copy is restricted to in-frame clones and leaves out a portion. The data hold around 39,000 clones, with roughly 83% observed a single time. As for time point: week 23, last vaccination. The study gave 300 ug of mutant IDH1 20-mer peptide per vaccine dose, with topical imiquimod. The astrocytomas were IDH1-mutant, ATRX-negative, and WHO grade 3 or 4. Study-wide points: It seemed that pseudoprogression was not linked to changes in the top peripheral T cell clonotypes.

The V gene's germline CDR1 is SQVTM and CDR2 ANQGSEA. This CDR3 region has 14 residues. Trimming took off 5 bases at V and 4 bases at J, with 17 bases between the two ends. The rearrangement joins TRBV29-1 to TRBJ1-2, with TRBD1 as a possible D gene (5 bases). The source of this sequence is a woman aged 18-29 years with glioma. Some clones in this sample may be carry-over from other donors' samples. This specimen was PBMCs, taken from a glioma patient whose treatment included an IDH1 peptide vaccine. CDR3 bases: TGCAGCGTTTACGAAGGACAAACACGCTATGGCTACACCTTC. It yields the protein CSVYEGQTRYGYTF.